These 20 T cell receptor beta chains were sequenced from one sample in a study of identical twins. Each CDR3 protein gets one entry after TCRdb re-called the 5' RACE reads with MiXCR. The sample contains about 690,000 distinct CDR3 sequences, over 5% of which appear only once. Source material: naive T cells sorted from blood. The source is a man aged 18-30 years in good health.

This clonotype was seen at least ten times. The chain combines TRBV20-1 with TRBJ2-7; D is perhaps TRBD2 (6 bases). Trimming cost V 3 bases and J 3 bases, with 12 bases left between them. Germline CDR1 is DFQATT and CDR2 is SNEGSKA (reference sequence). The CDR3 extends over 13 amino acids. The CDR3 DNA reads TGCAGTGCTAGTGCGCGGGATGGCTACGAGCAGTACTTC. Translation gives CSASARDGYEQYF.

This clonotype was recorded many times. The gene calls are TRBV14 and TRBJ2-1; 9 bases line up with TRBD2. V dropped 1 base and J dropped 5; count of bases not matched to a gene: 12. The CDR3 is 18 amino acids. Germline V gives CDR1 SGHDN, CDR2 FVKESK. CDR3 sequence reads: CASSQVASGGRANNEQFF. In nucleotides, the CDR3 is TGTGCCAGCAGCCAAGTAGCGAGTGGCGGGAGGGCCAACAATGAGCAGTTCTTC.

This clonotype has ten or more counts. This chain connects TRBV5-1 to TRBJ1-4, with D uncertain. V was clipped by 4 bases and J by 6 bases, with 7 bases between them. This CDR3 comprises 12 residues. CDR1 SGHRS and CDR2 YFSETQ come from the germline V gene. The CDR3 DNA reads TGCGCCAGCAGCGTGGATGATGAAAAACTGTTTTTT. It yields the protein CASSVDDEKLFF.

This clonotype was seen only a few times. The chain employs TRBV6-2 or TRBV6-3 and TRBJ2-7; 10 nucleotides line up with TRBD2. The CDR3 has 15 amino acids. Germline CDR1 and CDR2: MNHEY and SVGEGT. Trimming cost V 5 bases and J 3 bases; bases outside gene matches: 7. The CDR3 region is CASSGLAETIYEQYF. In DNA, the CDR3 is TGTGCCAGCAGTGGACTAGCGGAGACTATCTACGAGCAGTACTTC.

This clonotype was counted many times. The chain uses TRBV20-1 and TRBJ2-7; 7 bases align to TRBD2. With V trimmed by 5 bases and J by 1 base, 17 bases remained unmatched. Per germline, CDR1 DFQATT and CDR2 SNEGSKA (reference sequence). The CDR3 is 17 amino acids. DNA of the CDR3: TGCAGTGCTGCCCGGTGGCTAGCGGAACTGGGGTCCTACGAGCAGTACTTC. Encoded protein: CSAARWLAELGSYEQYF.

V is TRBV15 and J is TRBJ2-7; TRBD2 matches 9 bases. CDR1 and CDR2 (germline): LNHNV, YYDKDF (reference sequence). The J segment lost 4 bases and the V segment lost 1 base, leaving 8 bases of the junction unmatched. CDR3 length: 16 residues. Here the CDR3 reads CATSRVGTSISYEQYF. The DNA for the CDR3 is TGTGCCACCAGCAGAGTCGGGACTAGCATCTCATACGAGCAGTACTTC.

This clonotype was seen ten or more times. The chain recombines TRBV4-3 with TRBJ2-5; 8 nucleotides agree with TRBD1. The CDR3 totals 14 residues. Germline V gene data show CDR1 as LGHNA and CDR2 as YSLEER. V trimming: 1 base; J trimming: 5 bases; junction bases outside the gene matches: 3. Here the CDR3 DNA reads TGCGCCAGCAGCCAAGGACAGGGGCCGGAGACCCAGTACTTC. Its translation is CASSQGQGPETQYF.

The table lists this clonotype with many counts. The DNA of the CDR3 is TGCAGCCTCGTCGATGATCCCGCCAAAAACATTCAGTACTTC. It translates to CSLVDDPAKNIQYF. The chain recombines TRBV20-1 with TRBJ2-4; unclear D gene. This CDR3 has 14 residues. Looked up from germline, CDR1 is DFQATT and CDR2 is SNEGSKA (reference sequence).

This clonotype was counted at least ten times. The genes are TRBV7-9 and TRBJ1-1; D is uncertain. CDR3 length equals 14 residues. Germline assignment: CDR1 SEHNR and CDR2 FQNEAQ (reference sequence). The ends were cut back, 7 bases at V and 2 bases at J, with 14 bases in the middle. The DNA of the CDR3 is TGTGCCAGCACCCGTCTCGGACGTAACACTGAAGCTTTCTTT. Amino acid sequence: CASTRLGRNTEAFF.

Ten or more counts support this clonotype. The gene calls are TRBV12-3 or TRBV12-4 and TRBJ2-2; maybe TRBD2 (5 bases). Trimming stripped 6 bases from V and 3 bases from J, with 17 bases between. The CDR3 runs to 16 residues. This chain's CDR3 is CASSRGLNPDTGELFF. The CDR3 DNA reads as TGTGCCAGCAGCCGCGGACTTAACCCCGACACCGGGGAGCTGTTTTTT.

The rearrangement joins TRBV6-2 or TRBV6-3 to TRBJ2-3, with TRBD1 identical over 7 bases. V lost 6 bases, J lost 0 bases, and 9 bases stayed unmatched. This CDR3 has 16 residues. The germline V gene has CDR1 MNHEY and CDR2 SVGEGT. In nucleotides, the CDR3 is TGTGCCAGCAGAACCCTGGGGACAGCTAGCACAGATACGCAGTATTTT. Translation gives CASRTLGTASTDTQYF.

This clonotype was detected a few times. The chain couples TRBV6-1 to TRBJ2-3; 9 positions agree with TRBD1. Germline CDR1 MNHNS, CDR2 SASEGT. V was pared by 7 bases and J by 2 bases, with 19 bases of the junction left unmatched. The CDR3 totals 19 residues. The CDR3 coding sequence is TGTGCCAGCAACAACCCGGGACAGGGTGCCGGCGGCACCACAGATACGCAGTATTTT. As protein: CASNNPGQGAGGTTDTQYF.

This clonotype was seen only a few times. J is TRBJ2-2 and V is TRBV9; the D is unclear. Trimming removed 0 bases from V and 3 bases from J, with 3 bases in between. This CDR3 contains 13 residues. In germline, CDR1 is SGDLS, CDR2 YYNGEE. CDR3: CASSVVDTGELFF. The CDR3 nucleotides read TGTGCCAGCAGCGTAGTGGACACCGGGGAGCTGTTTTTT.

The chain uses TRBV6-5 and TRBJ2-3; 10 nucleotides line up with TRBD2. The CDR3 runs 19 residues. V gave up 0 bases and J gave up 5 bases; unmatched junction bases: 14. Germline V gene data show CDR1 as MNHEY and CDR2 as SVGAGI. CDR3 region: CASSYSKLAGEPLRDTQYF. CDR3 DNA sequence: TGTGCCAGCAGTTACTCGAAGCTAGCGGGAGAGCCCCTTAGAGATACGCAGTATTTT.

This clonotype showed up many times. J is TRBJ2-1 and V is TRBV6-5; the D gene is possibly TRBD1 (5 bases). This CDR3 contains 16 residues. Trimming took 2 bases from V and 4 from J, leaving 15 bases between them. Germline CDR1 MNHEY, CDR2 SVGAGI. CDR3: CASSYTRTPMYNEQFF. The CDR3, as DNA: TGTGCCAGCAGTTACACAAGGACACCGATGTACAATGAGCAGTTCTTC.

There are many counts of this clonotype. This rearrangement joins TRBV29-1 to TRBJ2-2; perhaps TRBD1 as D (5 bases). CDR1 is SQVTM and CDR2 is ANQGSEA in the germline V gene. The CDR3 consists of 13 residues. Trimming pared 3 bases from V and 0 bases from J, leaving 5 bases between. This chain's CDR3 is CSVDRANTGELFF. The CDR3 region has the DNA TGCAGCGTTGACAGGGCGAACACCGGGGAGCTGTTTTTT.

This clonotype was counted many times. This chain joins TRBV7-9 and TRBJ2-3, with 8 positions matching TRBD1. Germline assignment: CDR1 SEHNR and CDR2 FQNEAQ (reference sequence). With V trimmed by 3 bases and J by 3 bases, 8 bases remained unmatched. The CDR3 has 16 amino acids. The CDR3 region has the DNA TGTGCCAGCAGCTTTACGGGACAGGCCCGGACAGATACGCAGTATTTT. Protein sequence: CASSFTGQARTDTQYF. Drawing the rest from reference TRBV7-9 and TRBJ2-3, the complete variable domain is DTGVSQNPRHKITKRGQNVTFRCDPISEHNRLYWYRQTLGQGPEFLTYFQNEAQLEKSRLLSDRFSAERPKGSFSTLEIQRTEQGDSAMYLCASSFTGQARTDTQYFGPGTRLTVL.

The rearrangement uses TRBV7-7 and TRBJ2-1; 13 bases are shared with TRBD2. Germline CDR1 and CDR2: SSHAT and FNYEAQ (reference sequence). The CDR3 consists of 17 residues. With V trimmed by 5 bases and J by 9 bases, 13 bases remained unmatched. The CDR3: CASSKTSGRPVTAEQFF. CDR3 DNA sequence: TGTGCCAGCAGCAAGACTAGCGGGAGGCCCGTTACGGCTGAGCAGTTCTTC.

A few counts support this clonotype. The V gene is TRBV20-1, the J gene TRBJ1-5, with unresolved D. V gave up 0 bases and J gave up 1 base, with 7 bases separating them. The CDR3 loop spans 14 amino acids. CDR1 DFQATT and CDR2 SNEGSKA come from the germline V gene (reference sequence). CDR3 loop: CSARDRTSNQPQHF. CDR3 sequence (DNA): TGCAGTGCTAGAGACCGAACCAGCAATCAGCCCCAGCATTTT.

The chain uses TRBV7-9 and TRBJ2-3; D may be TRBD2 (6 bases). Per the germline V gene, CDR1 is SEHNR and CDR2 is FQNEAQ (reference sequence). The CDR3 has 15 residues. V was shortened by 1 base and J by 1 base, with 9 bases between the two germline ends. As DNA, the CDR3 is TGTGCCAGCAGCTTAGTAGCGGTAGGCACAGATACGCAGTATTTT. Encoded protein: CASSLVAVGTDTQYF. Full variable domain (missing parts from reference TRBV7-9 and TRBJ2-3): DTGVSQNPRHKITKRGQNVTFRCDPISEHNRLYWYRQTLGQGPEFLTYFQNEAQLEKSRLLSDRFSAERPKGSFSTLEIQRTEQGDSAMYLCASSLVAVGTDTQYFGPGTRLTVL.